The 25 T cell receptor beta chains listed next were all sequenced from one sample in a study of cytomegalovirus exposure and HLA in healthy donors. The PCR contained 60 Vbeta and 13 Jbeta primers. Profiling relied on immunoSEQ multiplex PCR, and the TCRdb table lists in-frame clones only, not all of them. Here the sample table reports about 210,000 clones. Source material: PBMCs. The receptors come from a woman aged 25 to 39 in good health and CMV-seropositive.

CDR3 coding DNA: TGCGCCAGCAGCTTGGGCGGTTCGACCTACGAGCAGTACTTC. Translated: CASSLGGSTYEQYF. The chain combines TRBV5-1 with TRBJ2-7; no definite D call. Germline values: CDR1 SGHRS, CDR2 YFSETQ. CDR3 size: 14 residues. With 0 bases removed from V and 2 bases from J, the gap between germline ends came to 9 bases.

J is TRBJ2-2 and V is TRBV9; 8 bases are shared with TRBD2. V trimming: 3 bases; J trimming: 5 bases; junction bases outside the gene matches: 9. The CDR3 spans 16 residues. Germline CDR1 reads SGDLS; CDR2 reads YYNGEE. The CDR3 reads CASSAAGLGATGELFF. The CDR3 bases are TGTGCCAGCAGCGCAGCGGGACTAGGGGCGACCGGGGAGCTGTTTTTT.

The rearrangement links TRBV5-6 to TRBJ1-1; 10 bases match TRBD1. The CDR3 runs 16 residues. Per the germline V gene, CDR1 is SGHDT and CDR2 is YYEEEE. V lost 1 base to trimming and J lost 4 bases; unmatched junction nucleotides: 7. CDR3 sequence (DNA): TGTGCCAGCAGCTTGTGGGAGACAGGGGGCGTCACTGAAGCTTTCTTT. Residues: CASSLWETGGVTEAFF.

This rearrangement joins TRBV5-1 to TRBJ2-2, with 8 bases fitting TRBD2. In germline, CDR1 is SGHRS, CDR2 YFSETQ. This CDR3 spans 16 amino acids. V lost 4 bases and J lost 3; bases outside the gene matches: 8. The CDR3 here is CASSQLAGLYTGELFF. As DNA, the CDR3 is TGCGCCAGCAGCCAATTAGCGGGGCTCTACACCGGGGAGCTGTTTTTT.

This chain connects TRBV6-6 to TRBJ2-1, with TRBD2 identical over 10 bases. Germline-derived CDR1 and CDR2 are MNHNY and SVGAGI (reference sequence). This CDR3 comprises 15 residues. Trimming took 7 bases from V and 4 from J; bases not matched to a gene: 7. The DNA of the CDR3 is TGTGCCAGCAATTCCGGGACTAGCGATTACAATGAGCAGTTCTTC. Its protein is CASNSGTSDYNEQFF.

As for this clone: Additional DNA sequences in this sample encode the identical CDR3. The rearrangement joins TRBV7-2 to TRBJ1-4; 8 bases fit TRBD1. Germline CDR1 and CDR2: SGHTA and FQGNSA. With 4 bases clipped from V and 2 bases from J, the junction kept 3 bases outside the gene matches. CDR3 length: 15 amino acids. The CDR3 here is CASSSQGATNEKLFF. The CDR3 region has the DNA TGTGCCAGCAGCTCTCAGGGGGCGACTAATGAAAAACTGTTTTTT.

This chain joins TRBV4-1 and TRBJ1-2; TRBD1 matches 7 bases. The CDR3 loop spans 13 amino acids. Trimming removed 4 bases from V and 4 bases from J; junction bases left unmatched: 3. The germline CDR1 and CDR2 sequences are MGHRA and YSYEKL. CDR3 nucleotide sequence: TGCGCCAGCAGCCCAGGGACAGCCTATGGCTACACCTTC. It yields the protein CASSPGTAYGYTF.

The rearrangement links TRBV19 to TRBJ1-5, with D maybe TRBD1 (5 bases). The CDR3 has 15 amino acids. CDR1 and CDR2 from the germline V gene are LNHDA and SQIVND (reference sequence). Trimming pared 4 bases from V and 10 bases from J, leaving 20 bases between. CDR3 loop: CASSTIGGLAAPQHF. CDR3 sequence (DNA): TGTGCCAGTAGTACCATCGGGGGTCTGGCTGCCCCCCAGCATTTT.

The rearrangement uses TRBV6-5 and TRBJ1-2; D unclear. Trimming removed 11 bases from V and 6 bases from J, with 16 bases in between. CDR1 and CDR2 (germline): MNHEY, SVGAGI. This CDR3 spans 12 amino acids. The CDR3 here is CASRPGFDGYTF. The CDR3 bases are TGTGCCTCCCGGCCGGGGTTCGATGGCTACACCTTC.

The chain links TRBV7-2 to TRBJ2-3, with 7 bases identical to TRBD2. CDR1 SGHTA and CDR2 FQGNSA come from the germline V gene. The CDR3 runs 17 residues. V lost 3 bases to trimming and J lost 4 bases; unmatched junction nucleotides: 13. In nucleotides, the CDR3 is TGTGCCAGCAGCTTGTGGGGTAGGACTAGTGGGTCAGATACGCAGTATTTT. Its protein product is CASSLWGRTSGSDTQYF.

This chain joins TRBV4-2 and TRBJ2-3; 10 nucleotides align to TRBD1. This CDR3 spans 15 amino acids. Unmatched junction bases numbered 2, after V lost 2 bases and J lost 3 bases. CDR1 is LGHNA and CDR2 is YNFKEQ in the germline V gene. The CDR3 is CASSQPGQGTDTQYF. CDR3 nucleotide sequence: TGTGCCAGCAGCCAACCGGGACAGGGGACAGATACGCAGTATTTT.

CDR3 nucleotide sequence: TGTGCCAGCAGTGGCGGACAAAGCTCCTACGAGCAGTACTTC. Translation gives CASSGGQSSYEQYF. This chain uses TRBV27 with TRBJ2-7; a possible D gene is TRBD1 (5 bases). Germline values: CDR1 MNHEY, CDR2 SMNVEV (reference sequence). The CDR3 has 14 amino acids. V lost 5 bases and J lost 0, with 11 bases in between.

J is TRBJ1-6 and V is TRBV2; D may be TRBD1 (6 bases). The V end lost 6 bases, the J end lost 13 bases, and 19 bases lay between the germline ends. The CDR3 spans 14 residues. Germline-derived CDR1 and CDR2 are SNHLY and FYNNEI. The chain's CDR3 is CASSQGGFDWPLHF. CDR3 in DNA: TGTGCCAGCAGCCAAGGGGGTTTCGATTGGCCCCTCCACTTT.

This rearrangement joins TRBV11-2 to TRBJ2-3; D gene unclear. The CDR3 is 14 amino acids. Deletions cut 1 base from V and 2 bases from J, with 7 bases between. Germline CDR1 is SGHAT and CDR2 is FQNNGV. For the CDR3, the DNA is TGTGCCAGCAGCTTAGTCCTACTCACAGATACGCAGTATTTT. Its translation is CASSLVLLTDTQYF.

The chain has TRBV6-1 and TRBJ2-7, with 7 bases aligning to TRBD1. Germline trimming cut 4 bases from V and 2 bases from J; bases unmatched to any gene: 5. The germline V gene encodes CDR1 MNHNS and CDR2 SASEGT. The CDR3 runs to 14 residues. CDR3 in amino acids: CASSADRPTYEQYF. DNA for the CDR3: TGTGCCAGCAGTGCGGACAGGCCGACCTACGAGCAGTACTTC.

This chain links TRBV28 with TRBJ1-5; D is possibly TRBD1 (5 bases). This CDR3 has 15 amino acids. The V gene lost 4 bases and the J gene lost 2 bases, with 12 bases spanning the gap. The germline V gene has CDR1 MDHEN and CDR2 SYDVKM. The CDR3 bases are TGTGCCAGCAGTTCCCCCGGGGGTGGCAATCAGCCCCAGCATTTT. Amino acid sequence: CASSSPGGGNQPQHF.

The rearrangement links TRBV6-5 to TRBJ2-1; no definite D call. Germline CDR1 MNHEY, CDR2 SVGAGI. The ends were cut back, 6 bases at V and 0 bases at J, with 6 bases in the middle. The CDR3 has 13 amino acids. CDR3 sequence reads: CASSFSSYNEQFF. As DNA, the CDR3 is TGTGCCAGCAGCTTTAGCTCCTACAATGAGCAGTTCTTC.

In DNA form, the CDR3 reads TGCGCCAGCAGCTTGGCCGAACTAGCGGGGGCGGTTGAGCAGTTCTTC. Its protein product is CASSLAELAGAVEQFF. The V and J genes are TRBV5-1 and TRBJ2-1, with 11 bases fitting TRBD2. This CDR3 spans 16 amino acids. Germline lookup yields CDR1 SGHRS and CDR2 YFSETQ. The trim removed 0 bases at V and 9 bases at J, leaving 8 bases unmatched.

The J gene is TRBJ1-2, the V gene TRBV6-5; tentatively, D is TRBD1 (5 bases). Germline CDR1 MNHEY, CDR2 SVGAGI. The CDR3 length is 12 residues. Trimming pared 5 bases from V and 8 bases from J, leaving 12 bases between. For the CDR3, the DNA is TGTGCCAGCAGTCCCCGCGGGGGAGGCTACACCTTC. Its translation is CASSPRGGGYTF.

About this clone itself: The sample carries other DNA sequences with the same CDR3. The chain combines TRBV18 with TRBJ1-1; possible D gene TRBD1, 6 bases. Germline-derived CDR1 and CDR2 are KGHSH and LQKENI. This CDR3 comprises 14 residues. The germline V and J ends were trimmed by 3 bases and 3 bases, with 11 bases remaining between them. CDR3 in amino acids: CASSPTGRDTEAFF. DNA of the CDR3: TGTGCCAGCTCACCCACAGGGAGGGACACTGAAGCTTTCTTT.

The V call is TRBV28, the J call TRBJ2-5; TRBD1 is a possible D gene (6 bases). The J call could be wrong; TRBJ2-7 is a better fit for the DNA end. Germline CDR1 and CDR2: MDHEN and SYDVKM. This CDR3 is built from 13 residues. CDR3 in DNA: TGTGCCAGCAGTTTCCTACAGGGTTACGAGCAGTACTTC. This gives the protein CASSFLQGYEQYF.

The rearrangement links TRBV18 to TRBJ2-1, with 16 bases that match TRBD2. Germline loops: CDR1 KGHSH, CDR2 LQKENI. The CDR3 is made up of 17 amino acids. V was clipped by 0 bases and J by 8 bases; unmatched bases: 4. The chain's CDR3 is CASSPPGLAGGKDEQFF. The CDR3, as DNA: TGTGCCAGCTCACCACCGGGACTAGCGGGAGGGAAGGATGAGCAGTTCTTC.

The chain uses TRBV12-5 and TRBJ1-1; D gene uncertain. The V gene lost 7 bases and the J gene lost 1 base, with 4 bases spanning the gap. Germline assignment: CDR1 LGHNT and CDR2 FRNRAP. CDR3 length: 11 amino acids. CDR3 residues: CASAGNTEAFF. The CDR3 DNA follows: TGTGCTAGTGCGGGGAACACTGAAGCTTTCTTT.

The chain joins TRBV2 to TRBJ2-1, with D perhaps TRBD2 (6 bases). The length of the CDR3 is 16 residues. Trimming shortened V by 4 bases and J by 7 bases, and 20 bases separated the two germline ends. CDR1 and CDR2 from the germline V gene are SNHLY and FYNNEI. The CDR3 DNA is TGTGCCAGCAGTGGGGGTAGCGGACCCGATGGGAATGAGCAGTTCTTC. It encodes CASSGGSGPDGNEQFF. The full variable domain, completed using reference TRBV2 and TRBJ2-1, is EPEVTQTPSHQVTQMGQEVILRCVPISNHLYFYWYRQILGQKVEFLVSFYNNEISEKSEIFDDQFSVERPDGSNFTLKIRSTKLEDSAMYFCASSGGSGPDGNEQFFGPGTRLTVL.

CDR3 sequence reads: CASATVRGRGGYTF. In DNA form, the CDR3 reads TGTGCCAGCGCCACGGTCAGGGGGCGCGGCGGCTACACCTTC. This sequence joins TRBV2 and TRBJ1-2; 8 bases match TRBD1. CDR1 and CDR2 from the germline V gene are SNHLY and FYNNEI. V lost 8 bases, J lost 8 bases, and 13 bases stayed unmatched. The CDR3 is 14 residues long. The whole variable domain, remainder taken from reference TRBV2 and TRBJ1-2, is EPEVTQTPSHQVTQMGQEVILRCVPISNHLYFYWYRQILGQKVEFLVSFYNNEISEKSEIFDDQFSVERPDGSNFTLKIRSTKLEDSAMYFCASATVRGRGGYTFGSGTRLTVV.